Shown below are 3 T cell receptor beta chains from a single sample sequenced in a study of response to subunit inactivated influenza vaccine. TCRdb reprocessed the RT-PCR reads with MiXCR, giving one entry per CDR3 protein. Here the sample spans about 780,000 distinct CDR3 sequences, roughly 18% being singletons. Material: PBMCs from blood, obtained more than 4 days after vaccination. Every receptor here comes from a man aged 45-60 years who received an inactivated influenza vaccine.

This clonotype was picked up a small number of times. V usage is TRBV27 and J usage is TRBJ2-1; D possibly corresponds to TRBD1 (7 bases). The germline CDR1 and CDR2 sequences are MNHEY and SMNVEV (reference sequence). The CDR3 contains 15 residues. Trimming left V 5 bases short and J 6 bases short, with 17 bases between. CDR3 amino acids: CASSIDRVGGNEQFF. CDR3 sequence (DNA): TGTGCCAGCAGTATAGACAGGGTGGGGGGCAATGAGCAGTTCTTC.

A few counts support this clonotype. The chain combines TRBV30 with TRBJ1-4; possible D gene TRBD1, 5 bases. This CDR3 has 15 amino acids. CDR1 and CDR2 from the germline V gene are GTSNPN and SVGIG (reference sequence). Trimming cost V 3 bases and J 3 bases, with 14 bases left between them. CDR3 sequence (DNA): TGTGCCTGGAGGACAATGGGACTCCCTAATGAAAAACTGTTTTTT. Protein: CAWRTMGLPNEKLFF.

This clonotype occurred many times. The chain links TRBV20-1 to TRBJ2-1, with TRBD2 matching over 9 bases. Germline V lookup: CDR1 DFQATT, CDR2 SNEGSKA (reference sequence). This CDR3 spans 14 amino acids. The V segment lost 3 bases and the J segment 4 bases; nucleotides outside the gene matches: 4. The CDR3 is CSARRTSVYNEQFF. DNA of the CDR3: TGCAGTGCTAGGCGGACTAGCGTTTACAATGAGCAGTTCTTC.